This TCR beta chain was documented in a study of control samples from healthy donors and cancer patients. CDR1 and CDR2 from the germline V gene are WNHNN and SYGVQD (reference sequence). The CDR3 extends over 14 amino acids. Notes on this clone: A read error may account for a junction end that differs from germline.

Libraries were prepared by immunoSEQ multiplex PCR; TCRdb keeps only in-frame clonotypes and omits some of them. The repertoire includes some 150,000 clones, just under 95% of them detected once, and 11% to 15% sits in the top ten. The V gene is TRBV10-1, the J gene TRBJ2-1; D may be TRBD1 or TRBD2 (7 bases each). This clonotype was sampled from a man aged 60-69 years with colorectal cancer. Sequencing was performed on PBMCs. DNA for the CDR3: TGCGCCCGCAGCCCAGGGGGGGCGGTCAATGAGCAGTTCTTC. The encoded protein is CARSPGGAVNEQFF.